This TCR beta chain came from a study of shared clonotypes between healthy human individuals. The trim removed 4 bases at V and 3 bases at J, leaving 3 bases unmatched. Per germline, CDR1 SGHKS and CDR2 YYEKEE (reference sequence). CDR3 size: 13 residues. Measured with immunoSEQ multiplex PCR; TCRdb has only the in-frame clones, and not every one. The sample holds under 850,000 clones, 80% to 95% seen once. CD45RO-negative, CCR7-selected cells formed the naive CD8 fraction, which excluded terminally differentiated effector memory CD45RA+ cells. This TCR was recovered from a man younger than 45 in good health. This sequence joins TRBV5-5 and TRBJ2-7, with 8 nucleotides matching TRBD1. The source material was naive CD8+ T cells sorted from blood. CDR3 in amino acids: CASSLDRDYEQYF. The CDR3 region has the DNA TGTGCCAGCAGCCTGGACAGGGACTACGAGCAGTACTTC.